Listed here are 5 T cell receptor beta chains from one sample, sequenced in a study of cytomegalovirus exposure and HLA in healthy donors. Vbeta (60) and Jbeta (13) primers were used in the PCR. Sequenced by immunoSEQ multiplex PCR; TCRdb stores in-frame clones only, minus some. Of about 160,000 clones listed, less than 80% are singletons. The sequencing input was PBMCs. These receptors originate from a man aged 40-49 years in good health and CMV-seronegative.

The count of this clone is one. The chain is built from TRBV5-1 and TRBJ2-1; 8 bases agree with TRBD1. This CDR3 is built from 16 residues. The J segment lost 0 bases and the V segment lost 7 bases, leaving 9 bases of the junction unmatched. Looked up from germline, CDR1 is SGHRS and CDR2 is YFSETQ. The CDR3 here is CASRTGTDPSYNEQFF. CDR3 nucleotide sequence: TGCGCCAGCCGGACAGGGACTGATCCCTCCTACAATGAGCAGTTCTTC.

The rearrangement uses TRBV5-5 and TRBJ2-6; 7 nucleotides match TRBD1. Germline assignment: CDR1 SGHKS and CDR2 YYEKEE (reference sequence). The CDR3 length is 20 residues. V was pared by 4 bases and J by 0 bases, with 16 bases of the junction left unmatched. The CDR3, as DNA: TGTGCCAGCAGCCGAATAGGCCGGGACAGAGTACTCTCTGGGGCCAACGTCCTGACTTTC. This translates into CASSRIGRDRVLSGANVLTF.

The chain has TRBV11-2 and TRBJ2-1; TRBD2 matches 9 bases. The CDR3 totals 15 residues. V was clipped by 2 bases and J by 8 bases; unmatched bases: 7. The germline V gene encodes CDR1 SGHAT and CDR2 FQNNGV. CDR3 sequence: CASSLLLAGYDEQFF. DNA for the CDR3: TGTGCCAGCAGCTTACTGCTAGCGGGATACGATGAGCAGTTCTTC.

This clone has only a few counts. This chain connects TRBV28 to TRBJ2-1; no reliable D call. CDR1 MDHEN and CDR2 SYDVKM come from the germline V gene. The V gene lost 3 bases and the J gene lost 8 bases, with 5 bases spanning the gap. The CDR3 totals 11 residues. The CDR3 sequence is CASSFSDEQFF. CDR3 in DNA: TGTGCCAGCAGTTTCAGCGATGAGCAGTTCTTC.

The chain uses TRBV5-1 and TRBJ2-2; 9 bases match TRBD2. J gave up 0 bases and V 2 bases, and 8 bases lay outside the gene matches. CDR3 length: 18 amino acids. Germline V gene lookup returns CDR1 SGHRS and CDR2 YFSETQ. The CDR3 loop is CASSFSAGGLANTGELFF. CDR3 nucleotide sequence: TGCGCCAGCAGCTTCAGTGCGGGAGGGCTCGCGAACACCGGGGAGCTGTTTTTT. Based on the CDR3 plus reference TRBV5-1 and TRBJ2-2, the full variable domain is KAGVTQTPRYLIKTRGQQVTLSCSPISGHRSVSWYQQTPGQGLQFLFEYFSETQRNKGNFPGRFSGRQFSNSRSEMNVSTLELGDSALYLCASSFSAGGLANTGELFFGEGSRLTVL.